These 8 T cell receptor beta chains were sequenced from one sample in a study of blood T cell repertoires in COVID-19. Assay: immunoSEQ multiplex PCR; the TCRdb copy retains only in-frame clones and omits some. The sample lists about 44,000 clones, about 88% seen once, with around 16% in the top ten. Sequencing used peripheral blood. Receptors were obtained from a man in his sixties or seventies with active COVID-19.

The chain uses TRBV2 and TRBJ2-2; TRBD2 is a possible D gene (5 bases). CDR1 is SNHLY, CDR2 FYNNEI, per germline. The CDR3 is made up of 13 amino acids. V lost 6 bases to trimming and J lost 5 bases, with 10 bases between them. Written as DNA, the CDR3 is TGTGCCAGCAGGGAGGTTGGGACCGGGGAGCTGTTTTTT. It specifies CASREVGTGELFF.

J is TRBJ2-1 and V is TRBV6-2 or TRBV6-3, with TRBD1 identical over 7 bases. J was trimmed by 4 bases and V by 6 bases; bases with no gene match: 6. The CDR3 is 14 amino acids. The germline V gene has CDR1 MNHEY and CDR2 SVGEGT. DNA of the CDR3: TGTGCCAGCAGCCGACAGGGAAGTTACAATGAGCAGTTCTTC. Amino acids: CASSRQGSYNEQFF.

This CDR3 reads CASRQQGSGTQYF. DNA for the CDR3: TGTGCCAGCAGGCAACAGGGTTCGGGGACCCAGTACTTC. The chain is built from TRBV6-5 and TRBJ2-5; D is perhaps TRBD1 (6 bases). The germline V and J ends were trimmed by 6 bases and 7 bases, with 15 bases remaining between them. The CDR3 spans 13 residues. The germline V gene encodes CDR1 MNHEY and CDR2 SVGAGI.

The V gene is TRBV7-2, the J gene TRBJ2-7; D unresolved. Germline CDR1 reads SGHTA; CDR2 reads FQGNSA. The V and J ends lost 5 bases and 0 bases respectively, with 11 bases between them. There are 14 residues in the CDR3. The CDR3 DNA reads as TGTGCCAGCAGCCCCGCGCGACACTCCTACGAGCAGTACTTC. This gives the protein CASSPARHSYEQYF. Using reference TRBV7-2 and TRBJ2-7 for the parts outside the CDR3, the full variable domain is GAGVSQSPSNKVTEKGKDVELRCDPISGHTALYWYRQSLGQGLEFLIYFQGNSAPDKSGLPSDRFSAERTGGSVSTLTIQRTQQEDSAVYLCASSPARHSYEQYFGPGTRLTVT.

The genes are TRBV11-2 and TRBJ1-6; D is possibly TRBD1 (6 bases). Trimming pared 0 bases from V and 14 bases from J, leaving 11 bases between. Germline CDR1 and CDR2: SGHAT and FQNNGV. This CDR3 spans 13 amino acids. The CDR3 sequence: CASSLDMDSTLHF. CDR3 coding DNA: TGTGCCAGCAGCTTAGACATGGACAGCACCCTCCACTTT.

V and J are TRBV5-1 and TRBJ1-2; D gene unclear. This CDR3 spans 17 amino acids. Looked up from germline, CDR1 is SGHRS and CDR2 is YFSETQ. V was clipped by 4 bases and J by 2 bases, with 21 bases between them. CDR3 residues: CASSRTRRNATNYGYTF. For the CDR3, the DNA is TGCGCCAGCAGCCGCACCCGCAGGAACGCTACGAACTATGGCTACACCTTC.

The V call is TRBV5-8, the J call TRBJ2-4, with D maybe TRBD1 (6 bases). Trimming took off 5 bases at V and 9 bases at J, with 15 bases between the two ends. The CDR3 has 13 amino acids. Germline loops: CDR1 SGHTS, CDR2 YDEGEE. The CDR3 sequence: CASRTRQVGIQYF. DNA for the CDR3: TGTGCCAGCAGGACCCGACAGGTTGGCATTCAGTACTTC.

The chain links TRBV27 to TRBJ2-7; 7 nucleotides align to TRBD2. V shed 3 bases and J 7 bases; nucleotides not matched to a gene: 6. CDR3 size: 13 residues. Per germline, CDR1 MNHEY and CDR2 SMNVEV (reference sequence). Here the CDR3 DNA reads TGTGCCAGCAGTTTCGCTAGCGGAGGAGAGCAGTACTTC. Its protein product is CASSFASGGEQYF.